This entry features one TCR beta chain sequence. Its antigen is undetermined. The data originate from a study of post-analysis software for immune sequencing data. The wider study: Patients with relapsing-remitting, secondary progressive and progressive-relapsing multiple sclerosis courses were all represented.

Included in the TCR beta cDNA libraries were unique molecular identifiers. T cells, roughly 0.85 to 10 million of them, yielded approximately 500,000 cDNA molecules. TCRdb recomputed calls from the PCR reads with MiXCR, one row per CDR3 protein. There are roughly 180,000 distinct CDR3 sequences in the sample; about 29% occur only once, and approximately 1.6% lies in the top ten. The V gene's germline CDR1 is SGHRS and CDR2 YFSETQ. The CDR3 spans 14 residues. Germline trimming cut 3 bases from V and 3 bases from J; bases unmatched to any gene: 3. Study observations and caveats: Controls significantly exceeded multiple sclerosis patients in normalized Chao1 diversity. Four to six TRBV segments, including TRBV5-6, TRBV5-1 and TRBV20-1, were more frequent in patients than controls.

The sample was blood. The V call is TRBV5-1, the J call TRBJ2-7; 10 positions agree with TRBD1. This clonotype was sampled from a girl under 18 with multiple sclerosis. Here the CDR3 DNA reads TGCGCCAGCAGCTGCGGGACAGGGGTCTACGAGCAGTACTTC. Translation: CASSCGTGVYEQYF. The entire variable domain, with the rest obtained from reference TRBV5-1 and TRBJ2-7, is as follows: KAGVTQTPRYLIKTRGQQVTLSCSPISGHRSVSWYQQTPGQGLQFLFEYFSETQRNKGNFPGRFSGRQFSNSRSEMNVSTLELGDSALYLCASSCGTGVYEQYFGPGTRLTVT.